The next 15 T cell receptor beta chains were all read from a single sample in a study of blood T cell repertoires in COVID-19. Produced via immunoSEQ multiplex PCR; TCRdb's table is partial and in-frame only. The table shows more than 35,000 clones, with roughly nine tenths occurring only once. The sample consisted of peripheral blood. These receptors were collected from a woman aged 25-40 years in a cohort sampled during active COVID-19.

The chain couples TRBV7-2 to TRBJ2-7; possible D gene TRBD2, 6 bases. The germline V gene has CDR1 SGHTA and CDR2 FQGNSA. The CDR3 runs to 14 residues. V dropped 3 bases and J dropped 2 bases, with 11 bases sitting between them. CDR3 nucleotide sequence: TGTGCCAGCAGCTTTCCCGCGGGGACCTACGAGCAGTACTTC. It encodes CASSFPAGTYEQYF.

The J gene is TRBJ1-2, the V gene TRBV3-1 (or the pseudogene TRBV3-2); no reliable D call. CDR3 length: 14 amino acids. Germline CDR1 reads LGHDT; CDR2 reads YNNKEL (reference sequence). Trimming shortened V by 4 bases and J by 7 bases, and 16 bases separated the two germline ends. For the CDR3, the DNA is TGTGCCAGCAGCCCGGGAAAGGTTTTCCGTGGCTACACCTTC. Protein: CASSPGKVFRGYTF.

The CDR3 sequence: CASSSRQGKNTEAFF. Written as DNA, the CDR3 is TGTGCCAGCAGTTCCCGACAGGGTAAGAACACTGAAGCTTTCTTT. The V call is TRBV6-2 or TRBV6-3, the J call TRBJ1-1, with 7 bases identical to TRBD1. The trim removed 4 bases at V and 1 base at J, leaving 6 bases unmatched. The CDR3 runs 15 residues. Germline CDR1 reads MNHEY; CDR2 reads SVGEGT.

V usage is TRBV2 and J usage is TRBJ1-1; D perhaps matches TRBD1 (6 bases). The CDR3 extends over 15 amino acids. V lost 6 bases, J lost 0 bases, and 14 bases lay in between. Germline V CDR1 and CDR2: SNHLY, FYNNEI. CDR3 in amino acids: CASRGGGTVNTEAFF. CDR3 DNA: TGTGCCAGCAGAGGGGGGGGAACAGTGAACACTGAAGCTTTCTTT.

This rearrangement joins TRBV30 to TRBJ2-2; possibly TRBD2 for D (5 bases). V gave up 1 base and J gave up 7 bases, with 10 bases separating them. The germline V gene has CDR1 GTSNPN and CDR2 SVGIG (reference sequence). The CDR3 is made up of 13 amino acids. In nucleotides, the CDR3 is TGTGCCTGGAGTGGGCTAGCCGGCGGGGAGCTGTTTTTT. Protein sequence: CAWSGLAGGELFF.

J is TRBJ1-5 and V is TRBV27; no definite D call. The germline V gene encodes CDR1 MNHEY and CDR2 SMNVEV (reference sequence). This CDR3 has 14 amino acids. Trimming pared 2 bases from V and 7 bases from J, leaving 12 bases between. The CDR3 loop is CASSLRERRQPQHF. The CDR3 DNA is TGTGCCAGCAGTTTAAGGGAAAGGAGGCAGCCCCAGCATTTT.

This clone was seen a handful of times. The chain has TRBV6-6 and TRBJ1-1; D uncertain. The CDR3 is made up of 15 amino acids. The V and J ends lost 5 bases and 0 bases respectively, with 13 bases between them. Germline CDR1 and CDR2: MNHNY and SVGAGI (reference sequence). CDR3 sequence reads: CASSRIAVMNTEAFF. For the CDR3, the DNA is TGTGCCAGCAGTAGAATCGCAGTTATGAACACTGAAGCTTTCTTT.

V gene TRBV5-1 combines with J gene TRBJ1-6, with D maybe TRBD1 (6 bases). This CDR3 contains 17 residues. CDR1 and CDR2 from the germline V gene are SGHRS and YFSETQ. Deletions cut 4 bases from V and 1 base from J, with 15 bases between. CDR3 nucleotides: TGCGCCAGCAGCCCGGACAGTCTCAATTCCTATAATTCACCCCTCCACTTT. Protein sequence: CASSPDSLNSYNSPLHF.

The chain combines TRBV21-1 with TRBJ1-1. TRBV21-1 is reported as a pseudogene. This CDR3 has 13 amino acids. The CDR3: CASSPRGWTEAFF. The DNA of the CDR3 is TGTGCCAGCTCCCCTCGCGGGTGGACTGAAGCTTTCTTT.

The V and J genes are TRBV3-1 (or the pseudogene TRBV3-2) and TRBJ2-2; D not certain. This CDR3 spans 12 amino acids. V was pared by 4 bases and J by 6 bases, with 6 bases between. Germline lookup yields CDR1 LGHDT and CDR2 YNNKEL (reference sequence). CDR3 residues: CASSLHSGELFF. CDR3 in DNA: TGTGCCAGCAGCCTCCACTCCGGGGAGCTGTTTTTT.

The DNA for the CDR3 is TGTGCCAGCAGCTTAACTAGCGGGAAAACGAGGGAGACCCAGTACTTC. It codes for CASSLTSGKTRETQYF. The rearrangement joins TRBV7-3 to TRBJ2-5; 8 bases map to TRBD2. Germline V gene lookup returns CDR1 SGHTA and CDR2 FQGTGA. The V segment lost 0 bases and the J segment 5 bases; nucleotides outside the gene matches: 8. The CDR3 has 16 residues.

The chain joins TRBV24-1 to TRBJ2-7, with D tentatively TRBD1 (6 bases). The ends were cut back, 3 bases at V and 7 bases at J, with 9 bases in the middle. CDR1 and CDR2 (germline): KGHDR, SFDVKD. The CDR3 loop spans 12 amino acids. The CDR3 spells CATSDGTSEQYF. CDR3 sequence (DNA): TGTGCCACCAGTGATGGGACATCTGAGCAGTACTTC.

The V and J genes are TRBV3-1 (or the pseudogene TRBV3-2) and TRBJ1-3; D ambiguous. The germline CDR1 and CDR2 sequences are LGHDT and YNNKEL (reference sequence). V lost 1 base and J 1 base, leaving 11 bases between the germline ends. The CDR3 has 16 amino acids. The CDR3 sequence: CASSQGIYKSGNTIYF. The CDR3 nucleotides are TGTGCCAGCAGCCAAGGAATCTATAAATCTGGAAACACCATATATTTT.

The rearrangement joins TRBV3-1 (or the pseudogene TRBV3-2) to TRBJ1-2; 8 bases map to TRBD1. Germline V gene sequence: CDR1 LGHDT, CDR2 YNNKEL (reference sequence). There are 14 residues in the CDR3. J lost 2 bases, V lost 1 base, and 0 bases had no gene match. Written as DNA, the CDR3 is TGTGCCAGCAGCCAAGGGACAGGGAACTATGGCTACACCTTC. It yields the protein CASSQGTGNYGYTF.

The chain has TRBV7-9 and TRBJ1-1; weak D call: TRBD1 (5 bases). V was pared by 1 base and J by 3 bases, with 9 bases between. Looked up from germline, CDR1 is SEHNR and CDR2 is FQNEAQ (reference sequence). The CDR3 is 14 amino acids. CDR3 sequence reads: CASSLEAGYTEAFF. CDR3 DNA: TGTGCCAGCAGCTTAGAAGCAGGGTACACTGAAGCTTTCTTT.